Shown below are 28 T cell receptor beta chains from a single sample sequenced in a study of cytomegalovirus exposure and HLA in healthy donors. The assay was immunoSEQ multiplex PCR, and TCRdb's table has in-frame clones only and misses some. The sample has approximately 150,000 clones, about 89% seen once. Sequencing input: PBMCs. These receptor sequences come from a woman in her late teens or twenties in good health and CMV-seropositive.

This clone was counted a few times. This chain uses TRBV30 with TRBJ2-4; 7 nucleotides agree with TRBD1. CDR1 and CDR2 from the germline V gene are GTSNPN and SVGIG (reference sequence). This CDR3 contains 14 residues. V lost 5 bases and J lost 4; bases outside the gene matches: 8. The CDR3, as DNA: TGTGCCTGGTCAACCGGGACAGCTAAAAACATTCAGTACTTC. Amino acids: CAWSTGTAKNIQYF.

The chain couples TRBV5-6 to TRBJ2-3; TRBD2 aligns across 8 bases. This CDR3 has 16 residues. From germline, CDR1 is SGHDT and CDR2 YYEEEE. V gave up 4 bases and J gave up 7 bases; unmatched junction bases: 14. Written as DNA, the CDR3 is TGTGCCAGCAGCCCCCCGCCGTTTCGCGGGGGGTATACGCAGTATTTT. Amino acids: CASSPPPFRGGYTQYF.

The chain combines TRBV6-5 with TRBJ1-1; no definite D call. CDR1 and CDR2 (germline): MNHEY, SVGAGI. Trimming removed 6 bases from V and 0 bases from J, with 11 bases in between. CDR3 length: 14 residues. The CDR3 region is CASSIGRMNTEAFF. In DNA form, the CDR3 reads TGTGCCAGCAGCATTGGCCGCATGAACACTGAAGCTTTCTTT.

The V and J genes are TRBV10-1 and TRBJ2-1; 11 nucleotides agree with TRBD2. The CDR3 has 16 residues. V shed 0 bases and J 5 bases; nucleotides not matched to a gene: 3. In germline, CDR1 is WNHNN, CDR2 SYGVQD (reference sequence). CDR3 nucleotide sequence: TGCGCCAGCAGTGAGTCACGACTAGCGGGAAACAATGAGCAGTTCTTC. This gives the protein CASSESRLAGNNEQFF.

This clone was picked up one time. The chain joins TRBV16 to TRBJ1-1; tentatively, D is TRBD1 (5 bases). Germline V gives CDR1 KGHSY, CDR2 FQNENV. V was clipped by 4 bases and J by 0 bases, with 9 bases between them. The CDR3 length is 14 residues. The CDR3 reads CASSPLRVNTEAFF. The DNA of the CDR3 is TGTGCCAGCAGCCCCCTCAGGGTGAACACTGAAGCTTTCTTT.

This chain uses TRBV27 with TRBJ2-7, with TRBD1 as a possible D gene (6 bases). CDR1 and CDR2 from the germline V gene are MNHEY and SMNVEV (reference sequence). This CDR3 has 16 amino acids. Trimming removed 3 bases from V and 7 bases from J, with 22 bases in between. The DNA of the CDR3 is TGTGCCAGCAGTTTTTCGCGACAGGCGCCCTGGGGGGAGCAGTACTTC. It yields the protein CASSFSRQAPWGEQYF.

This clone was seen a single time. The CDR3 is CASSVDRVTGYTF. The CDR3, as DNA: TGCGCCAGCAGCGTCGACAGGGTCACTGGCTACACCTTC. This sequence joins TRBV5-1 and TRBJ1-2, with 7 bases aligning to TRBD1. V lost 4 bases to trimming and J lost 7 bases; unmatched junction nucleotides: 7. The CDR3 length is 13 residues. Looked up from germline, CDR1 is SGHRS and CDR2 is YFSETQ.

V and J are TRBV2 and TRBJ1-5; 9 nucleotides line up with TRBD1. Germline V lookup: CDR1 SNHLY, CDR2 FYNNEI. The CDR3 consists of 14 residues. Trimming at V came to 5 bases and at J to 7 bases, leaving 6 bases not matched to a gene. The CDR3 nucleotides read TGTGCCAGCAGTAACCGACAGGGGGAACAGCCCCAGCATTTT. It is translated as CASSNRQGEQPQHF.

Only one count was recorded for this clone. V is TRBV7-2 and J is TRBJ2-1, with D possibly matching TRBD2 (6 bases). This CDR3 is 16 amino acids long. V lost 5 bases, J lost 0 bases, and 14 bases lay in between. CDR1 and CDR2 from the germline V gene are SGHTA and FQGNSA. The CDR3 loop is CASSDPRGVSYNEQFF. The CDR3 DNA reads TGTGCCAGCAGCGACCCCCGCGGGGTCTCCTACAATGAGCAGTTCTTC.

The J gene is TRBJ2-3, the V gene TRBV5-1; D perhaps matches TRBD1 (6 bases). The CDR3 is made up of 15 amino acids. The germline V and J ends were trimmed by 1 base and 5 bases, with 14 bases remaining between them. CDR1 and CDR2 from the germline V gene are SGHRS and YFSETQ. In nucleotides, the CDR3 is TGCGCCAGCAGCTTGTGGCCAGGGGCAAAAGATACGCAGTATTTT. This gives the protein CASSLWPGAKDTQYF.

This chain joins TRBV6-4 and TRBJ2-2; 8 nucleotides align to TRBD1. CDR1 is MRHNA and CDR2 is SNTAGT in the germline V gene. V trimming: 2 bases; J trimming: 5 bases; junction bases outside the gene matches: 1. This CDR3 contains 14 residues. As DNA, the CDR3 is TGTGCCAGCAGTGACCAGGGGGCGACCGGGGAGCTGTTTTTT. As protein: CASSDQGATGELFF.

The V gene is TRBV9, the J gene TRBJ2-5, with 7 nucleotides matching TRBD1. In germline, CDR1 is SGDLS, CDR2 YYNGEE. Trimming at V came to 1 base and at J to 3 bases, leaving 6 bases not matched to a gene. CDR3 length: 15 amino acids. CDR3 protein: CASSVTTGEKETQYF. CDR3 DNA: TGTGCCAGCAGCGTAACTACAGGGGAGAAAGAGACCCAGTACTTC.

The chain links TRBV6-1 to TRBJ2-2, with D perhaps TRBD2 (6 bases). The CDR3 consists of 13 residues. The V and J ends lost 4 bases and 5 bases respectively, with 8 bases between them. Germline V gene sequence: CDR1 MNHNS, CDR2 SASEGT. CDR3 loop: CASSGDFTGELFF. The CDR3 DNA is TGTGCCAGCAGTGGGGACTTTACCGGGGAGCTGTTTTTT.

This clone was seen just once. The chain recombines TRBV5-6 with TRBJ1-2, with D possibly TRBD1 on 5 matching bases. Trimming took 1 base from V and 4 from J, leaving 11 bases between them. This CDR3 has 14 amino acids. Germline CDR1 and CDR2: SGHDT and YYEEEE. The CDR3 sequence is CASSLRAGGYGYTF. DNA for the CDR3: TGTGCCAGCAGCTTGAGGGCCGGGGGCTATGGCTACACCTTC.

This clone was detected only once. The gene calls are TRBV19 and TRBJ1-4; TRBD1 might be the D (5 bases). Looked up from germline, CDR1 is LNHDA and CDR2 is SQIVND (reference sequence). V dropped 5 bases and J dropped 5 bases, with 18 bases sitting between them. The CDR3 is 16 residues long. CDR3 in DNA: TGTGCCAGTAGTGTCCTTACCGGGACTGCCAATGAAAAACTGTTTTTT. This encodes CASSVLTGTANEKLFF.

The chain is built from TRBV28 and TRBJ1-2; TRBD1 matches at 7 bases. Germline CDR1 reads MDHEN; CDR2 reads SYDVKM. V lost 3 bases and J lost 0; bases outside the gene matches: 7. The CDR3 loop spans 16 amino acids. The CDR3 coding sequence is TGTGCCAGCAGTTTGGCCGGGACAGCAACTAACTATGGCTACACCTTC. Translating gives CASSLAGTATNYGYTF.

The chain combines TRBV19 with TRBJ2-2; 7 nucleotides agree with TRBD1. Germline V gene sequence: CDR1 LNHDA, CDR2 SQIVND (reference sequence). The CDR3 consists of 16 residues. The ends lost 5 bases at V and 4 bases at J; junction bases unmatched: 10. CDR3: CASSLGQPVPTGELFF. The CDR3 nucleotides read TGTGCCAGTAGTCTGGGACAGCCCGTGCCCACCGGGGAGCTGTTTTTT.

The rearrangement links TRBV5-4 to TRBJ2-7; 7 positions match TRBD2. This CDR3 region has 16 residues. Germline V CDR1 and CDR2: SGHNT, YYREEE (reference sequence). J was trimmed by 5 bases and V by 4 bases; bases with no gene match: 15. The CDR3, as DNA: TGTGCCAGCAGCCCGCGGGGGACGTCTCCACCCCACGAGCAGTACTTC. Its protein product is CASSPRGTSPPHEQYF. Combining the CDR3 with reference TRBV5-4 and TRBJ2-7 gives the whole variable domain ETGVTQSPTHLIKTRGQQVTLRCSSQSGHNTVSWYQQALGQGPQFIFQYYREEENGRGNFPPRFSGLQFPNYSSELNVNALELDDSALYLCASSPRGTSPPHEQYFGPGTRLTVT.

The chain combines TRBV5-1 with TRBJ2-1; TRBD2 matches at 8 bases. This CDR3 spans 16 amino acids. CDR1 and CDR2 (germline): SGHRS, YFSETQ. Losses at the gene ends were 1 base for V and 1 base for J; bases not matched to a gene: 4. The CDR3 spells CASSLLGRASYNEQFF. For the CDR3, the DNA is TGCGCCAGCAGCTTGCTCGGGAGGGCGTCCTACAATGAGCAGTTCTTC.

The CDR3 is CASSPPIVQQETQYF. Written as DNA, the CDR3 is TGTGCCAGCTCACCACCGATTGTACAGCAAGAGACCCAGTACTTC. The chain is built from TRBV18 and TRBJ2-5; no clear D. This CDR3 contains 15 residues. Per the germline V gene, CDR1 is KGHSH and CDR2 is LQKENI. Trimming left V 0 bases short and J 2 bases short, with 10 bases between.

In DNA, the CDR3 is TGTGCCAGCAGCCAAGCAGGGTGGGGCACCGGGGAGCTGTTTTTT. It codes for CASSQAGWGTGELFF. V is TRBV4-2 and J is TRBJ2-2; the D gene is possibly TRBD1 (5 bases). Trimming pared 1 base from V and 4 bases from J, leaving 10 bases between. The CDR3 is 15 residues long. CDR1 is LGHNA and CDR2 is YNFKEQ in the germline V gene.

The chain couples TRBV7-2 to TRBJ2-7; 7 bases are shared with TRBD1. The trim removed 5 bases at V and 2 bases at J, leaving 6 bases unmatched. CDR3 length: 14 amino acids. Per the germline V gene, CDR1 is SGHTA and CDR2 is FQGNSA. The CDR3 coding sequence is TGTGCCAGCAGCCCGACAGGGATTCCCTACGAGCAGTACTTC. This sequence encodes CASSPTGIPYEQYF.

This CDR3 is CASSRDRGNYGYTF. The CDR3, as DNA: TGCGCCAGCAGCCGGGACAGGGGGAACTATGGCTACACCTTC. The rearrangement links TRBV5-1 to TRBJ1-2, with 11 bases identical to TRBD1. This CDR3 contains 14 residues. Trimming at V came to 4 bases and at J to 2 bases, leaving 1 base not matched to a gene. The germline V gene encodes CDR1 SGHRS and CDR2 YFSETQ. Using reference TRBV5-1 and TRBJ1-2 for the parts outside the CDR3, the full variable domain is KAGVTQTPRYLIKTRGQQVTLSCSPISGHRSVSWYQQTPGQGLQFLFEYFSETQRNKGNFPGRFSGRQFSNSRSEMNVSTLELGDSALYLCASSRDRGNYGYTFGSGTRLTVV.

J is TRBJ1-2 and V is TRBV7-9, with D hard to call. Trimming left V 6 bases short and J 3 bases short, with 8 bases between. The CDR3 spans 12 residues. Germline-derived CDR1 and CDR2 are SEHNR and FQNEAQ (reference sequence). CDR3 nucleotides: TGTGCCAGCAGTCAGGTAGACTATGGCTACACCTTC. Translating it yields CASSQVDYGYTF.

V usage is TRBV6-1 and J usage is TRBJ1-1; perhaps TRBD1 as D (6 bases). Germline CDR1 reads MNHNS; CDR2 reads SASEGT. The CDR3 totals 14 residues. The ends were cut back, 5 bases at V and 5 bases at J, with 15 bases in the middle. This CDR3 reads CASSRSQGLTEAFF. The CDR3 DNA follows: TGTGCCAGCAGTCGCTCCCAGGGGCTGACTGAAGCTTTCTTT.

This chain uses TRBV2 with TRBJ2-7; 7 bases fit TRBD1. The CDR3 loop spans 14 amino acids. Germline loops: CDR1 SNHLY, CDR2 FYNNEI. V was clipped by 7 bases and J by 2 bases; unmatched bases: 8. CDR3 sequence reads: CASTYRGPPYEQYF. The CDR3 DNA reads TGTGCCAGCACGTACAGGGGACCCCCCTACGAGCAGTACTTC. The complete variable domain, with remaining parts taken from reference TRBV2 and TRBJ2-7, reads EPEVTQTPSHQVTQMGQEVILRCVPISNHLYFYWYRQILGQKVEFLVSFYNNEISEKSEIFDDQFSVERPDGSNFTLKIRSTKLEDSAMYFCASTYRGPPYEQYFGPGTRLTVT.

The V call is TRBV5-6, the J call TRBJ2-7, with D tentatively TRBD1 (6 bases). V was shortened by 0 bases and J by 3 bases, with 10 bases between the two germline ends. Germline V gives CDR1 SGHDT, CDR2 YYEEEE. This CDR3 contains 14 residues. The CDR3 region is CASSLGQAFYEQYF. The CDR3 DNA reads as TGTGCCAGCAGCTTGGGACAGGCCTTCTACGAGCAGTACTTC.

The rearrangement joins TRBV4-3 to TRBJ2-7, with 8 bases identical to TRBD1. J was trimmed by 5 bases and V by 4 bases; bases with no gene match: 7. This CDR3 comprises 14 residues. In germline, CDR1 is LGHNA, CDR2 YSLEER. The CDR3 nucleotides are TGCGCCAGCAGCCTAGGTACAGGGGGTGACGAGCAGTACTTC. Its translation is CASSLGTGGDEQYF.